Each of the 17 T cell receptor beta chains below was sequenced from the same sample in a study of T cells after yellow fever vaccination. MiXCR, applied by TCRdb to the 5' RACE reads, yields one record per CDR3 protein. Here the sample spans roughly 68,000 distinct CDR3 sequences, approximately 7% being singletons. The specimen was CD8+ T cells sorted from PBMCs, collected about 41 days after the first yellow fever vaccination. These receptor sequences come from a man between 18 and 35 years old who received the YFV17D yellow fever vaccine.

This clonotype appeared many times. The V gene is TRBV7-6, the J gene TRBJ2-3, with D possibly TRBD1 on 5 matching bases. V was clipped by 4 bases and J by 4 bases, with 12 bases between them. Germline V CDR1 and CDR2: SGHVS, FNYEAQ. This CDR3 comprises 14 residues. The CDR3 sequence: CASSSVRVADTQYF. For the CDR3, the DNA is TGTGCCAGCAGCTCCGTCAGGGTCGCAGATACGCAGTATTTT.

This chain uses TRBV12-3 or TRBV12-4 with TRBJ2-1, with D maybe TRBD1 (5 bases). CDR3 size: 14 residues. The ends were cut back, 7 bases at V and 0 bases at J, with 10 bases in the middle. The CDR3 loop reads CASTGYPSYNEQFF. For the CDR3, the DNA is TGTGCCAGCACAGGGTATCCCTCCTACAATGAGCAGTTCTTC.

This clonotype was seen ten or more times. CDR3 loop: CASSFGRGQGNTEAFF. The CDR3 nucleotides read TGTGCCAGCAGCTTTGGAAGGGGACAGGGGAACACTGAAGCTTTCTTT. The chain recombines TRBV11-2 with TRBJ1-1; TRBD1 matches 9 bases. The CDR3 sequence is 16 residues long. Looked up from germline, CDR1 is SGHAT and CDR2 is FQNNGV. V gave up 3 bases and J gave up 1 base; unmatched junction bases: 6.

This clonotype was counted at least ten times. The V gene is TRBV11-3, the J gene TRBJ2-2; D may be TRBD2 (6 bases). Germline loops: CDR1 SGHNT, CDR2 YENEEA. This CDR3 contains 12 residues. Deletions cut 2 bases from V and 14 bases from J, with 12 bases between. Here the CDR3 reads CASSLNSGTLFF. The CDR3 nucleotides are TGTGCCAGCAGCTTAAATTCCGGGACTCTGTTTTTT.

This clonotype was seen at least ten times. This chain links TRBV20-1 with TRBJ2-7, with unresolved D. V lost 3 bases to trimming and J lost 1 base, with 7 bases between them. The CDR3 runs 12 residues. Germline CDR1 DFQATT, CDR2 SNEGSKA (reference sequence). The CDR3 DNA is TGCAGTGCTAGGGGAAGATCCTACGAGCAGTACGTC. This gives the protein CSARGRSYEQYV.

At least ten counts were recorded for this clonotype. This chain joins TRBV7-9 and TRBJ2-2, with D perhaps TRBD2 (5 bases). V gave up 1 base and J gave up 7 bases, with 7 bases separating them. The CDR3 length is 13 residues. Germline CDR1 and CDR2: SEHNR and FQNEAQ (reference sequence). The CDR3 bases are TGTGCCAGCAGCTTAGGAGGGCACGGGGAGCTGTTTTTT. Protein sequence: CASSLGGHGELFF.

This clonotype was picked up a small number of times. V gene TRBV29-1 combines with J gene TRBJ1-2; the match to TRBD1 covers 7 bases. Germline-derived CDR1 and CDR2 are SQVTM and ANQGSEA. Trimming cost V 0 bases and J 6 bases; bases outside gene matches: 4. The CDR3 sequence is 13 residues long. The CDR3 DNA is TGCAGCGTTGAAGACAGGGGGTCCCATGGCTACACCTTC. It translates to CSVEDRGSHGYTF.

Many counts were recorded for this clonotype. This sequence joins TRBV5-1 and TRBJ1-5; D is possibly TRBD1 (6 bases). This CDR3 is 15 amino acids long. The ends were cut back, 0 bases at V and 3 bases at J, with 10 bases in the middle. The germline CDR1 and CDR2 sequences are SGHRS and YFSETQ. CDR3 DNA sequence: TGCGCCAGCAGCTTGGTACAGGGACCCAATCAGCCCCAGCATTTT. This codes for CASSLVQGPNQPQHF.

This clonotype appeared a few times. The CDR3 sequence: CASSPQPDSPLHF. In DNA form, the CDR3 reads TGCGCCAGCAGTCCCCAACCGGATTCACCCCTCCACTTT. This chain connects TRBV23-1 to TRBJ1-6, with D uncertain. TRBV23-1 is identified as an open reading frame with a role that is uncertain. The V and J ends lost 4 bases and 8 bases respectively, with 9 bases between them. This CDR3 comprises 13 residues.

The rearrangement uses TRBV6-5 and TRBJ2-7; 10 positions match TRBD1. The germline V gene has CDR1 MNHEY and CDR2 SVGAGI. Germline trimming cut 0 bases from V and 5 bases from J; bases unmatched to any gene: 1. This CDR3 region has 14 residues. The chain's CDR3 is CASSYSGTGDEQYF. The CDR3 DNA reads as TGTGCCAGCAGTTACTCCGGGACAGGGGACGAGCAGTACTTC.

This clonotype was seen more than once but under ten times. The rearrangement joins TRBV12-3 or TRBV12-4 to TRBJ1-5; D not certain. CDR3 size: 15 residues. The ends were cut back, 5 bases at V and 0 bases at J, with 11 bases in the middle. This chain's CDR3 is CASSPRRYSNQPQHF. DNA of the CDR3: TGTGCCAGCAGTCCCAGGCGGTATAGCAATCAGCCCCAGCATTTT.

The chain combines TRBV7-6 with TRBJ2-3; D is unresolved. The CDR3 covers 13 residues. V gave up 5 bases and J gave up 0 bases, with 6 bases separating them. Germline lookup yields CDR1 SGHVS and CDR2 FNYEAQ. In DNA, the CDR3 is TGTGCCAGCAGCCAGGACAGCACAGATACGCAGTATTTT. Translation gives CASSQDSTDTQYF.

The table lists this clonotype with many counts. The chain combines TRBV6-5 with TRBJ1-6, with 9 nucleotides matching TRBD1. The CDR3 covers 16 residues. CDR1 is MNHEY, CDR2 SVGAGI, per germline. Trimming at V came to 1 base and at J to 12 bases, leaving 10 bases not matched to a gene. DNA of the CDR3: TGTGCCAGCAGTTACTTTCCGGGACAGGGATCCTTACCCCTCCACTTT. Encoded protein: CASSYFPGQGSLPLHF.

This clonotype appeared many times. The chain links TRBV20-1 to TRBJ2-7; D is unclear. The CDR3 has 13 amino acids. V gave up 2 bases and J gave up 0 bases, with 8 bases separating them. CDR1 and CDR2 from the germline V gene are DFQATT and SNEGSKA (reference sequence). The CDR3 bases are TGCAGTGCTAGAACCAGGAGCTCCTACGAGCAGTACTTC. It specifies CSARTRSSYEQYF.

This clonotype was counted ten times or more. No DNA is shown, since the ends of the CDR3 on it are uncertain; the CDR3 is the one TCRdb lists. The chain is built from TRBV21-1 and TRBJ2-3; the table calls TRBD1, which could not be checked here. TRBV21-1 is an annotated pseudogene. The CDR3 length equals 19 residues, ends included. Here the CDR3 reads CASSKGVGGGTSSTDTQYF.

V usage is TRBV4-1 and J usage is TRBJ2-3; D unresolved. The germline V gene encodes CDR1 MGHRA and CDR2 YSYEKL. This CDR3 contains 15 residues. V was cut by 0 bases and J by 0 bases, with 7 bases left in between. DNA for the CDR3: TGCGCCAGCAGCCAAGACAGGAGTAGCACAGATACGCAGTATTTT. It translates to CASSQDRSSTDTQYF.

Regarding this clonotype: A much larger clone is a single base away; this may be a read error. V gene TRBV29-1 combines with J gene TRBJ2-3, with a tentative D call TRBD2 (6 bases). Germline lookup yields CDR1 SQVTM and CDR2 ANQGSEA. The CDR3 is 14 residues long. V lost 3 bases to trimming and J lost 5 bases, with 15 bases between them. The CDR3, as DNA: TGCAGCGTTGAGGAAAGGGGAGGCAGAGATACGCAGTATTTT. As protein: CSVEERGGRDTQYF.